This T cell receptor beta chain was recorded in a study of blood T cell repertoires in COVID-19. Study summary: T cells, B-cell-depleted T cells, or PBMCs supplied cDNA or gDNA.

Authors' data handling: Reference gene primer amplification gave estimated nucleated cell counts. TCRdb keeps only in-frame clones here, not all; method: immunoSEQ multiplex PCR. V and J calls and clone size are those listed in that table; D and trimming were worked out from the DNA. The sample lists 150,000 to 190,000 clones, around 84% occurring once. CDR3 length: 15 residues. Germline values: CDR1 SGHTA, CDR2 FQGTGA. Deletions cut 5 bases from V and 0 bases from J, with 14 bases between. This study enrolled people aged roughly 18 to 89 from about two dozen US geographic areas. What the recovered Cohort 3 donors had was two negative PCRs, clearance, or symptom resolution.

The chain employs TRBV7-3 and TRBJ2-7; the D gene is possibly TRBD1 (6 bases). This TCR derives from a man over 45 who had recovered from COVID-19. The sequenced sample was PBMCs or T cells enriched from blood (not recorded which). In DNA, the CDR3 is TGTGCCAGCAGCACCGTCCTAGGGGGCTCCTACGAGCAGTACTTC. Translated, it gives CASSTVLGGSYEQYF.